This record concerns one TCR beta chain sequence. This sample is part of a study of blood T cell repertoires in COVID-19. On the study more broadly: COVID-19 samples, acute and convalescent, were from the United States, Italy and Spain. From T cells, B-cell-depleted T cells, or PBMCs came the material, which was cDNA or gDNA.

This CDR3 has 14 amino acids. J was trimmed by 3 bases and V by 7 bases; bases with no gene match: 2. Germline CDR1 and CDR2: KGHDR and SFDVKD. Method: immunoSEQ multiplex PCR; TCRdb's copy keeps in-frame clones and lacks some. The profile shows over 120,000 clones, roughly 84% of them singletons. This sequence joins TRBV24-1 and TRBJ1-5; 10 bases fit TRBD1. This sequence was found in a human donor in a cohort sampled during active COVID-19. The sequencing sample was made of peripheral blood. CDR3 region: CATRDRGNNQPQHF. The CDR3 DNA reads TGTGCCACCAGGGACAGGGGGAACAATCAGCCCCAGCATTTT.